This TCR beta chain stems from a study of shared clonotypes between healthy human individuals. The CDR3 has 13 residues. From germline, CDR1 is SGHTA and CDR2 FQGNSA. Trimming pared 6 bases from V and 5 bases from J, leaving 13 bases between. Whole-study findings and limits: As a rule, naive subsets had a larger estimated richness than memory subsets.

Study processing details: Because ImmunoSEQ provided only junction sequences with no quality scores, the filtering differed. Sequencing used immunoSEQ multiplex PCR; TCRdb keeps in-frame clones, though not all of them. V, J and clone size are those of that table, while D and trimming were read from the DNA. The table includes about 2.4 million clones, over 85% detected once. As regards this clone: Its target is unknown.

The sequence came from a man younger than 35 in good health. J is TRBJ1-2 and V is TRBV7-2; D may be TRBD1 (6 bases). Specimen: naive CD4+ T cells sorted from blood. Stated subset: CD45RA+ positively selected. The CDR3 bases are TGTGCCAGCAGTCGGCCTCAGGGGTATGGCTACACCTTC. Protein: CASSRPQGYGYTF. The full variable domain, rest sourced from reference TRBV7-2 and TRBJ1-2, is GAGVSQSPSNKVTEKGKDVELRCDPISGHTALYWYRQSLGQGLEFLIYFQGNSAPDKSGLPSDRFSAERTGGSVSTLTIQRTQQEDSAVYLCASSRPQGYGYTFGSGTRLTVV.